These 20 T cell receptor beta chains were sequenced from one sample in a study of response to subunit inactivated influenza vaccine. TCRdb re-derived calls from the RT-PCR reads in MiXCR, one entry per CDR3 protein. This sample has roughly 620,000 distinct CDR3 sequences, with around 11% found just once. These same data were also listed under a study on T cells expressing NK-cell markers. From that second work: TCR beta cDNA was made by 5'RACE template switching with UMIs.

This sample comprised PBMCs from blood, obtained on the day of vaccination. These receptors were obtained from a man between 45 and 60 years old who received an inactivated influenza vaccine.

In nucleotides, the CDR3 is TGTGCCAGCAGTTTTTCGGGGCGCAGCAACGAGCAGTACTTC. Amino acids: CASSFSGRSNEQYF. This chain uses TRBV12-3 or TRBV12-4 with TRBJ2-7; D tentatively reads TRBD1 or TRBD2 (5 bases each). The CDR3 is 14 residues long. V gave up 3 bases and J gave up 5 bases, with 14 bases separating them.

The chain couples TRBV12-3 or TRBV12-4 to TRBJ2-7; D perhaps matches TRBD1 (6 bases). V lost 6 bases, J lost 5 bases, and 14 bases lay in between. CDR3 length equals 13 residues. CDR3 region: CASRHRVLHEQYF. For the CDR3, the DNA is TGTGCCAGCAGACACAGGGTTCTCCACGAGCAGTACTTC.

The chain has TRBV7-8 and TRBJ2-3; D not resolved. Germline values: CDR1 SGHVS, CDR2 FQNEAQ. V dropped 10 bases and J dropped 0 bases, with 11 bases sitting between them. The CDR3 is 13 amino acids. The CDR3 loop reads CATTAPSTDTQYF. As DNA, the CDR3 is TGTGCCACCACGGCCCCTAGCACAGATACGCAGTATTTT.

Here the CDR3 DNA reads TGTGCCAGCAGCTTAGAGGGACATAGGAACACTGAAGCTTTCTTT. It is translated as CASSLEGHRNTEAFF. This chain uses TRBV7-9 with TRBJ1-1; perhaps TRBD1 as D (6 bases). Per germline, CDR1 SEHNR and CDR2 FQNEAQ (reference sequence). V gave up 1 base and J gave up 1 base, with 10 bases separating them. The CDR3 sequence is 15 residues long.

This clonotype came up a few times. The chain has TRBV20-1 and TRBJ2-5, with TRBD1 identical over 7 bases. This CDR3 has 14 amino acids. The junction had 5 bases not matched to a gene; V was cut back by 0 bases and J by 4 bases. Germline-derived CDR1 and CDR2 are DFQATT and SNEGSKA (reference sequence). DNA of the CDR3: TGCAGTGCTAGAGAGAGGGGGCTAGGAGAGACCCAGTACTTC. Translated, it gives CSARERGLGETQYF.

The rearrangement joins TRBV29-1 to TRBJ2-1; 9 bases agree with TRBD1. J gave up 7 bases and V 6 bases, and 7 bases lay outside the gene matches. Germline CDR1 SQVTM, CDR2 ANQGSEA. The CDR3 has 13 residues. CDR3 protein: CSVNRGLRNEQFF. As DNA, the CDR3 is TGCAGCGTGAACAGGGGGCTTAGGAATGAGCAGTTCTTC.

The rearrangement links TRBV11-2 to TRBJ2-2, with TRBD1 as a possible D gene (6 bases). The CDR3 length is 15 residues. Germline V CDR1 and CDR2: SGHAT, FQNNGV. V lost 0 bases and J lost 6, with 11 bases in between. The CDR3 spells CASSLDRGKAGELFF. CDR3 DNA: TGTGCCAGCAGCTTAGACAGGGGAAAAGCCGGGGAGCTGTTTTTT.

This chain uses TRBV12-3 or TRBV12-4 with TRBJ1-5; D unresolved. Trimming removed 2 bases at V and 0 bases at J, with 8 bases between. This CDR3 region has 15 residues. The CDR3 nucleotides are TGTGCCAGCAGTTTACATGGCTTTAGCAATCAGCCCCAGCATTTT. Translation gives CASSLHGFSNQPQHF.

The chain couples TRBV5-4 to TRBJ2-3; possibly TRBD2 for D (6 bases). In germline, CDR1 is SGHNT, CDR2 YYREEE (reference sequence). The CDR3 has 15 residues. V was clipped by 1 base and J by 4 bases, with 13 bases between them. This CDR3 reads CASSLRRGKPDTQYF. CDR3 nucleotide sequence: TGTGCCAGCAGCTTGCGTCGGGGGAAGCCAGATACGCAGTATTTT.

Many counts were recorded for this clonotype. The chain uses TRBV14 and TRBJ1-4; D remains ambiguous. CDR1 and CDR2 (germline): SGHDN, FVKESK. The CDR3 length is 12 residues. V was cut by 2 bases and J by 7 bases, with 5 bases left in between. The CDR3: CASSQIREKLFF. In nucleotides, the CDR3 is TGTGCCAGCAGCCAAATTCGTGAAAAACTGTTTTTT.

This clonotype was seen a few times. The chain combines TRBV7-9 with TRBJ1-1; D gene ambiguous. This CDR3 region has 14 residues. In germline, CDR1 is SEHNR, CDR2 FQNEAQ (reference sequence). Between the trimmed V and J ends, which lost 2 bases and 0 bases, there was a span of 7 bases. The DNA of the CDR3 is TGTGCCAGCAGCTTAAGGTCTCTGAACACTGAAGCTTTCTTT. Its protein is CASSLRSLNTEAFF.

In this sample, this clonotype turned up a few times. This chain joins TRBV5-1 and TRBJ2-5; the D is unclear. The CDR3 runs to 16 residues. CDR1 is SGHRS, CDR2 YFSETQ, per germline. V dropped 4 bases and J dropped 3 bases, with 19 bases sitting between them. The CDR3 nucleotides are TGCGCCAGCAGCACCCACGGACGGGCCCCAAAAGAGACCCAGTACTTC. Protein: CASSTHGRAPKETQYF.

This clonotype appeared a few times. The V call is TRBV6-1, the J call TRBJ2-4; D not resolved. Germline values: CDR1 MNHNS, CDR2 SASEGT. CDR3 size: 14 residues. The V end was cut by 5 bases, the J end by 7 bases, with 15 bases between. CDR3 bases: TGTGCCAGCAGTCAGATCCACTCAATTAACATTCAGTACTTC. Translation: CASSQIHSINIQYF.

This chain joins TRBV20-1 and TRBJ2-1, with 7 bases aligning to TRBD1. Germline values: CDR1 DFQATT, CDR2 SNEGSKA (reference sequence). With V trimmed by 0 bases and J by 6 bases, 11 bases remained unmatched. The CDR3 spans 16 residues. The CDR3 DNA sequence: TGCAGTGCTAGAGATTACAGGGGACGTTATTCCAATGAGCAGTTCTTC. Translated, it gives CSARDYRGRYSNEQFF.

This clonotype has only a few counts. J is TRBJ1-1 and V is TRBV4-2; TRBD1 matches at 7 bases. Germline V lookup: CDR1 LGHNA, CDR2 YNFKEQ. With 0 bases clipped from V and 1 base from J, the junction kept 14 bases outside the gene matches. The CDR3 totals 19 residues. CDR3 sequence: CASSQDGGATGVRNTEAFF. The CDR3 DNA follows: TGTGCCAGCAGCCAAGATGGGGGGGCAACAGGGGTTCGGAACACTGAAGCTTTCTTT.

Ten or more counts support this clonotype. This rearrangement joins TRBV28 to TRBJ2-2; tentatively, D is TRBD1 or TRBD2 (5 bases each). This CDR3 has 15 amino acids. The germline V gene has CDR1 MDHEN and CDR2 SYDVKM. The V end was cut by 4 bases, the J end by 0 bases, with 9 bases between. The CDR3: CASSYGGTNTGELFF. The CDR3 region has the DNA TGTGCCAGCAGTTATGGGGGAACGAACACCGGGGAGCTGTTTTTT. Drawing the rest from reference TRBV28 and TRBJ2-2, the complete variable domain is DVKVTQSSRYLVKRTGEKVFLECVQDMDHENMFWYRQDPGLGLRLIYFSYDVKMKEKGDIPEGYSVSREKKERFSLILESASTNQTSMYLCASSYGGTNTGELFFGEGSRLTVL.

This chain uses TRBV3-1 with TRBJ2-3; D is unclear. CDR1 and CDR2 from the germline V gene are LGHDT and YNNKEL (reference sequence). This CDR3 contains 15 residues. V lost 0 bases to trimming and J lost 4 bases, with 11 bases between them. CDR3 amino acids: CASSQDPSVADTQYF. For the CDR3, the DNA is TGTGCCAGCAGCCAAGACCCCTCGGTGGCAGATACGCAGTATTTT.

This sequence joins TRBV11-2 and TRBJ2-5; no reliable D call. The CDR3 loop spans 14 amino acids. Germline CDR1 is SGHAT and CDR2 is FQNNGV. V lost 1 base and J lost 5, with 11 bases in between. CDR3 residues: CASSLGPGLETQYF. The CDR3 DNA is TGTGCCAGCAGCTTAGGGCCGGGCCTGGAGACCCAGTACTTC.

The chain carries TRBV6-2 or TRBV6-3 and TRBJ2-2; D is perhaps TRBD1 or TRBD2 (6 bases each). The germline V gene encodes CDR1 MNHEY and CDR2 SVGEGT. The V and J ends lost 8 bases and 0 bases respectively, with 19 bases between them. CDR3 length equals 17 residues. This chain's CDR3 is CASGGWFRGPNTGELFF. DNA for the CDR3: TGTGCCAGCGGGGGATGGTTTCGGGGGCCGAACACCGGGGAGCTGTTTTTT.

CDR3 sequence: CASRLAGEQETQYF. Written as DNA, the CDR3 is TGTGCCAGCCGTCTAGCGGGGGAACAAGAGACCCAGTACTTC. The chain employs TRBV28 and TRBJ2-5; TRBD2 aligns across 10 bases. The CDR3 runs 14 residues. V shed 8 bases, J shed 2 bases, and the junction held 5 bases outside the gene matches. The germline CDR1 and CDR2 sequences are MDHEN and SYDVKM.